Below, 31 T cell receptor beta chains from the same sample are listed, as sequenced in a study of T-cell memory formation after mild COVID-19. TCRdb reprocessed the 5' RACE reads with MiXCR, giving one entry per CDR3 protein. Of approximately 52,000 distinct CDR3 sequences detected, 9.3% appear once; the ten largest clones hold approximately 10%. Sequencing used PBMCs or a T cell subset sorted from them (not recorded which). The receptors were gathered from an adult woman who had mild COVID-19 (a few samples of this study predate the infection). Cell type and time point are not known.

This rearrangement joins TRBV4-2 to TRBJ2-7, with a tentative D call TRBD1 (5 bases). This CDR3 is 16 amino acids long. The V gene's germline CDR1 is LGHNA and CDR2 YNFKEQ. The V and J ends lost 0 bases and 2 bases respectively, with 14 bases between them. The CDR3 sequence: CASSQEGAGPTYEQYF. The CDR3 coding sequence is TGTGCCAGCAGCCAAGAAGGGGCAGGGCCAACCTACGAGCAGTACTTC.

This clonotype is termed medium-sized (0.01 to 0.1%). V is TRBV6-6 and J is TRBJ2-1; D uncertain. Germline lookup yields CDR1 MNHNY and CDR2 SVGAGI (reference sequence). The CDR3 extends over 15 amino acids. V lost 2 bases and J 0 bases, leaving 8 bases between the germline ends. The CDR3 reads CASSYEASSYNEQFF. The CDR3 DNA is TGTGCCAGCAGTTACGAGGCGAGCTCCTACAATGAGCAGTTCTTC.

In this sample, this clonotype is medium-sized (0.01 to 0.1%). Here the CDR3 DNA reads TGTGCCAGCAGCATCCGACCGACAGGGATCAATGAGCAGTTCTTC. Protein sequence: CASSIRPTGINEQFF. The chain links TRBV7-9 to TRBJ2-1; 7 positions match TRBD1. CDR1 and CDR2 (germline): SEHNR, FQNEAQ (reference sequence). V trimming: 5 bases; J trimming: 6 bases; junction bases outside the gene matches: 10. The CDR3 has 15 amino acids. Looking up the rest from reference TRBV7-9 and TRBJ2-1 gives the full variable domain: DTGVSQNPRHKITKRGQNVTFRCDPISEHNRLYWYRQTLGQGPEFLTYFQNEAQLEKSRLLSDRFSAERPKGSFSTLEIQRTEQGDSAMYLCASSIRPTGINEQFFGPGTRLTVL.

The gene calls are TRBV6-6 and TRBJ1-1; D gene ambiguous. V lost 5 bases and J 1 base, leaving 8 bases between the germline ends. The CDR3 runs 13 residues. Germline V lookup: CDR1 MNHNY, CDR2 SVGAGI (reference sequence). The CDR3: CASSRGGNTEAFF. CDR3 nucleotides: TGTGCCAGCAGTCGCGGCGGGAACACTGAAGCTTTCTTT.

CDR3 nucleotides: TGTGCCAGCAGCCAATCAGGATCCGGGGGCAATGAAAAACTGTTTTTT. Translating gives CASSQSGSGGNEKLFF. The chain links TRBV4-2 to TRBJ1-4, with TRBD1 as a possible D gene (6 bases). CDR1 and CDR2 from the germline V gene are LGHNA and YNFKEQ. The CDR3 spans 16 residues. V was clipped by 2 bases and J by 5 bases, with 15 bases between them.

The chain joins TRBV11-3 to TRBJ2-3; 11 positions match TRBD2. Losses at the gene ends were 5 bases for V and 1 base for J; bases not matched to a gene: 11. CDR3 size: 18 residues. The V gene's germline CDR1 is SGHNT and CDR2 YENEEA. In DNA form, the CDR3 reads TGTGCCAGCAGCCACAGTAGGGGACTAGCGGACCGCACAGATACGCAGTATTTT. Its protein is CASSHSRGLADRTDTQYF.

The chain joins TRBV11-3 to TRBJ2-7, with D hard to call. Germline V lookup: CDR1 SGHNT, CDR2 YENEEA. The V and J ends lost 4 bases and 1 base respectively, with 11 bases between them. CDR3 length equals 14 residues. CDR3 sequence reads: CASSSKYGSYEQYF. The CDR3 DNA follows: TGTGCCAGCAGCTCGAAATACGGGTCCTACGAGCAGTACTTC.

Many counts were recorded for this clonotype. The chain links TRBV6-5 to TRBJ2-7; D not certain. Trimming left V 8 bases short and J 3 bases short, with 11 bases between. The V gene's germline CDR1 is MNHEY and CDR2 SVGAGI. CDR3 length equals 12 residues. The CDR3 DNA reads as TGTGCCAGCGCTCGGTCCCACTACGAGCAGTACTTC. Protein sequence: CASARSHYEQYF.

This clonotype was counted ten times or more. This chain links TRBV20-1 with TRBJ1-1; maybe TRBD1 (6 bases). Deletions cut 6 bases from V and 5 bases from J, with 19 bases between. The CDR3 runs 14 residues. Germline V gene sequence: CDR1 DFQATT, CDR2 SNEGSKA (reference sequence). The CDR3 region is CSAPVGGPGTEAFF. Here the CDR3 DNA reads TGCAGTGCCCCAGTTGGGGGGCCGGGGACTGAAGCTTTCTTT.

This clonotype was found many times. The chain couples TRBV5-1 to TRBJ2-5, with 13 nucleotides matching TRBD2. CDR1 SGHRS and CDR2 YFSETQ come from the germline V gene. Losses at the gene ends were 4 bases for V and 9 bases for J; bases not matched to a gene: 12. This CDR3 has 16 amino acids. The CDR3 spells CASSRTSGGQGTAQYF. Written as DNA, the CDR3 is TGCGCCAGCAGCAGGACTAGCGGGGGCCAGGGGACGGCCCAGTACTTC.

This chain links TRBV3-1 with TRBJ2-5; the D call may be TRBD1 or TRBD2 (5 bases each). CDR3 length: 13 amino acids. Trimming removed 0 bases from V and 7 bases from J, with 9 bases in between. Germline V gene data show CDR1 as LGHDT and CDR2 as YNNKEL (reference sequence). The CDR3 DNA reads TGTGCCAGCAGCCAAGATGAGAGGGGGACCCAGTACTTC. This encodes CASSQDERGTQYF.

In this sample, this clonotype turned up many times. The chain is built from TRBV12-3 or TRBV12-4 and TRBJ2-2; no firm D call. This CDR3 region has 15 residues. The V end was cut by 2 bases, the J end by 4 bases, with 11 bases between. CDR3 region: CASSLSTLSTGELFF. The CDR3 DNA follows: TGTGCCAGCAGTTTATCGACCCTATCCACCGGGGAGCTGTTTTTT.

By share, this clonotype counts as medium-sized. The chain couples TRBV4-1 to TRBJ2-7, with 7 bases that match TRBD1. This CDR3 has 20 amino acids. Germline CDR1 reads MGHRA; CDR2 reads YSYEKL. The V gene end was trimmed by 4 bases and the J gene end by 4 bases; junction bases not matched to a gene: 25. The chain's CDR3 is CASSLRRGRQGSSSEYEQYF. Here the CDR3 DNA reads TGCGCCAGCAGCCTAAGAAGGGGAAGACAGGGATCCTCCTCAGAATACGAGCAGTACTTC.

This clonotype appeared a few times. The chain couples TRBV7-3 to TRBJ2-1, with TRBD1 identical over 7 bases. With 5 bases clipped from V and 7 bases from J, the junction kept 2 bases outside the gene matches. The CDR3 sequence is 12 residues long. In germline, CDR1 is SGHTA, CDR2 FQGTGA. CDR3 nucleotide sequence: TGTGCCAGCAGCGGGACAGCTAATGAGCAGTTCTTC. Translated: CASSGTANEQFF.

This chain connects TRBV2 to TRBJ2-3; no clear D gene. Trimming left V 6 bases short and J 4 bases short, with 14 bases between. The CDR3 is made up of 14 amino acids. Germline V gene data show CDR1 as SNHLY and CDR2 as FYNNEI. CDR3 sequence (DNA): TGTGCCAGCAGCCCCAACAATGGGGCAGATACGCAGTATTTT. Translated, it gives CASSPNNGADTQYF.

This clonotype has a handful of counts. This rearrangement joins TRBV10-3 to TRBJ1-2, with 9 bases that match TRBD1. Germline lookup yields CDR1 ENHRY and CDR2 SYGVKD. J was trimmed by 2 bases and V by 4 bases; bases with no gene match: 5. The CDR3 sequence is 15 residues long. In DNA, the CDR3 is TGTGCCATCAGTGGGGGACAGGGTCAAAACTATGGCTACACCTTC. It translates to CAISGGQGQNYGYTF.

This clonotype was counted only a few times. The rearrangement links TRBV9 to TRBJ2-2; D is tentatively TRBD1 or TRBD2 (5 bases each). Looked up from germline, CDR1 is SGDLS and CDR2 is YYNGEE. V shed 1 base and J shed 4 bases, with 23 bases lying between them. The CDR3 is made up of 19 amino acids. The DNA for the CDR3 is TGTGCCAGCAGCGTAACCCCAATCGGTGGGGGTCGTGGCACCGGGGAGCTGTTTTTT. As protein: CASSVTPIGGGRGTGELFF.

This clonotype was counted at least ten times. V usage is TRBV7-6 and J usage is TRBJ2-7; TRBD1 matches 8 bases. V lost 1 base and J lost 6; bases outside the gene matches: 8. The CDR3 sequence is 15 residues long. Germline CDR1 reads SGHVS; CDR2 reads FNYEAQ. As DNA, the CDR3 is TGTGCCAGCAGCTTAGAGGGCCAGGGGGCAGGCGAGCAGTACTTC. This gives the protein CASSLEGQGAGEQYF.

This clonotype was picked up one time. The chain employs TRBV18 and TRBJ2-1; perhaps TRBD2 as D (5 bases). Germline-derived CDR1 and CDR2 are KGHSH and LQKENI. Between the trimmed V and J ends, which lost 0 bases and 6 bases, there was a span of 12 bases. This CDR3 comprises 15 residues. CDR3 nucleotides: TGTGCCAGCTCACCACCGGACTCGATGCGCAATGAGCAGTTCTTC. Its protein is CASSPPDSMRNEQFF. Combining the CDR3 with reference TRBV18 and TRBJ2-1 gives the whole variable domain NAGVMQNPRHLVRRRGQEARLRCSPMKGHSHVYWYRQLPEEGLKFMVYLQKENIIDESGMPKERFSAEFPKEGPSILRIQQVVRGDSAAYFCASSPPDSMRNEQFFGPGTRLTVL.

This clonotype occurred a few times. The chain carries TRBV6-2 or TRBV6-3 and TRBJ1-4; possibly TRBD1 for D (5 bases). Trimming took off 4 bases at V and 6 bases at J, with 15 bases between the two ends. CDR3 length: 15 residues. CDR1 MNHEY and CDR2 SVGEGT come from the germline V gene. The CDR3 loop is CASSFGQGSHEKLFF. CDR3 nucleotides: TGTGCCAGCAGTTTTGGCCAGGGATCGCATGAAAAACTGTTTTTT.

There are many counts of this clonotype. This chain connects TRBV12-3 or TRBV12-4 to TRBJ1-2; maybe TRBD1 (5 bases). Between the trimmed V and J ends, which lost 5 bases and 6 bases, there was a span of 19 bases. The CDR3 covers 15 residues. The CDR3: CASSPPSGWGNGYTF. The CDR3 coding sequence is TGTGCCAGCAGTCCCCCTTCGGGGTGGGGGAATGGCTACACCTTC.

This clonotype was recorded a few times. This chain links TRBV28 with TRBJ1-3, with D perhaps matching TRBD1 (6 bases). Germline loops: CDR1 MDHEN, CDR2 SYDVKM. Trimming removed 5 bases from V and 4 bases from J, with 24 bases in between. The CDR3 sequence is 18 residues long. The CDR3 DNA sequence: TGTGCCAGCAGTCCCTTTTTATACTCGGGACAAGGCGGAAACACCATATATTTT. It encodes CASSPFLYSGQGGNTIYF.

This clonotype has a count of ten or more. This sequence joins TRBV4-2 and TRBJ2-7; perhaps TRBD1 as D (6 bases). The CDR3 contains 13 residues. Trimming pared 3 bases from V and 6 bases from J, leaving 12 bases between. Per germline, CDR1 LGHNA and CDR2 YNFKEQ. CDR3 DNA sequence: TGTGCCAGCAGCCACAACAGGGATGGCGAGCAGTACTTC. This codes for CASSHNRDGEQYF.

This clonotype was detected a few times. The chain couples TRBV20-1 to TRBJ1-1, with unresolved D. V dropped 0 bases and J dropped 3 bases, with 11 bases sitting between them. Per germline, CDR1 DFQATT and CDR2 SNEGSKA (reference sequence). The CDR3 runs to 14 residues. CDR3 DNA: TGCAGTGCTAGAGACCTCCCTGGGGACACTGAAGCTTTCTTT. Amino acids: CSARDLPGDTEAFF.

This clonotype was detected ten times or more. V is TRBV12-3 or TRBV12-4 and J is TRBJ2-6, with unresolved D. The CDR3 loop spans 13 amino acids. Trimming removed 6 bases from V and 1 base from J, with 4 bases in between. The CDR3 loop reads CASRSSGANVLTF. CDR3 bases: TGTGCCAGCAGAAGTTCTGGGGCCAACGTCCTGACTTTC.

This clonotype showed up many times. V is TRBV5-8 and J is TRBJ2-1, with 13 nucleotides matching TRBD2. CDR1 SGHTS and CDR2 YDEGEE come from the germline V gene. The CDR3 spans 19 residues. The V and J ends lost 1 base and 0 bases, in that order; junction bases with no gene match: 7. CDR3 amino acids: CASSLRTSGGAFSYNEQFF. CDR3 in DNA: TGTGCCAGCAGCTTGCGTACTAGCGGGGGGGCCTTCTCCTACAATGAGCAGTTCTTC.

This clonotype was counted between two and nine times. This chain joins TRBV20-1 and TRBJ2-4; possibly TRBD2 for D (5 bases). Trimming left V 0 bases short and J 1 base short, with 7 bases between. The germline CDR1 and CDR2 sequences are DFQATT and SNEGSKA (reference sequence). CDR3 size: 14 residues. CDR3 loop: CSARDPGAKNIQYF. As DNA, the CDR3 is TGCAGTGCTAGAGACCCGGGGGCCAAAAACATTCAGTACTTC.

The chain combines TRBV4-2 with TRBJ1-2, with D perhaps TRBD1 (6 bases). Trimming pared 1 base from V and 4 bases from J, leaving 10 bases between. This CDR3 comprises 14 residues. Germline V lookup: CDR1 LGHNA, CDR2 YNFKEQ. The CDR3 here is CASSQVGGGYGYTF. The CDR3 DNA is TGTGCCAGCAGCCAAGTCGGGGGCGGCTATGGCTACACCTTC.

This clonotype was seen repeatedly, ten times or more. V usage is TRBV7-6 and J usage is TRBJ2-2, with TRBD1 matching over 8 bases. The CDR3 spans 16 residues. Germline CDR1 reads SGHVS; CDR2 reads FNYEAQ. Germline trimming cut 6 bases from V and 4 bases from J; bases unmatched to any gene: 10. In DNA form, the CDR3 reads TGTGCCAGCAGTTCCGGACAGGGCCTATTCACCGGGGAGCTGTTTTTT. Its protein is CASSSGQGLFTGELFF.

This clonotype was counted between two and nine times. The chain couples TRBV7-9 to TRBJ2-1; possibly TRBD1 or TRBD2 for D (5 bases each). There are 16 residues in the CDR3. V lost 0 bases and J 7 bases, leaving 16 bases between the germline ends. The germline CDR1 and CDR2 sequences are SEHNR and FQNEAQ (reference sequence). CDR3 sequence (DNA): TGTGCCAGCAGCTTAGCGATAACCGGGACCCGAAATGAGCAGTTCTTC. Residues: CASSLAITGTRNEQFF. The variable domain in full, with the rest retrieved from reference TRBV7-9 and TRBJ2-1, is DTGVSQNPRHKITKRGQNVTFRCDPISEHNRLYWYRQTLGQGPEFLTYFQNEAQLEKSRLLSDRFSAERPKGSFSTLEIQRTEQGDSAMYLCASSLAITGTRNEQFFGPGTRLTVL.

This clonotype was found many times. V and J are TRBV7-3 and TRBJ2-1, with 8 bases fitting TRBD2. Germline values: CDR1 SGHTA, CDR2 FQGTGA. The J segment lost 8 bases and the V segment lost 1 base, leaving 10 bases of the junction unmatched. This CDR3 has 16 amino acids. CDR3 nucleotides: TGTGCCAGCAGCTTAAATGGAGCGGGAGCGGGGGATGAGCAGTTCTTC. Its translation is CASSLNGAGAGDEQFF.